This TCR beta chain is from a study of identical twins. This clonotype was counted a few times. The CDR3 spans 14 residues. V lost 7 bases to trimming and J lost 2 bases; unmatched junction nucleotides: 7. Germline V gene lookup returns CDR1 SGHRS and CDR2 YFSETQ. One entry per CDR3 protein results from TCRdb running MiXCR on the 5' RACE reads. The sample has 550,000 to 800,000 distinct CDR3 sequences; under 8.5% are singletons. These data also formed part of another study, on yellow fever vaccine responses in identical twins.

Sequenced sample: PBMCs. The gene calls are TRBV5-1 and TRBJ1-2, with 8 nucleotides matching TRBD1. The clonotype originates from a woman aged 18-29 years in good health. The CDR3 loop reads CASAGTGGNYGYTF. In DNA form, the CDR3 reads TGCGCCAGCGCCGGGACAGGTGGGAACTATGGCTACACCTTC.